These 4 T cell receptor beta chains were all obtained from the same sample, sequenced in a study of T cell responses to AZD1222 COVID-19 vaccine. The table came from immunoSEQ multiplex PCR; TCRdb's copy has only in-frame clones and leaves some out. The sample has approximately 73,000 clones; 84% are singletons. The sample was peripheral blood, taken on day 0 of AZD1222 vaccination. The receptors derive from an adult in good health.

As DNA, the CDR3 is TGTGCCTGGAGTGTGTTGTCCTACGAGCAGTACTTC. Encoded protein: CAWSVLSYEQYF. The chain is built from TRBV30 and TRBJ2-7; D uncertain. The germline V and J ends were trimmed by 0 bases and 1 base, with 4 bases remaining between them. CDR3 length: 12 residues. The V gene's germline CDR1 is GTSNPN and CDR2 SVGIG (reference sequence).

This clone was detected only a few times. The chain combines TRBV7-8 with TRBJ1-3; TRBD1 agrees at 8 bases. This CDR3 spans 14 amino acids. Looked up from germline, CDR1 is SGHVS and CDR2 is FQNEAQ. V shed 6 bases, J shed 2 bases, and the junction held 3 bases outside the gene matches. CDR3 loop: CASSYRGAGNTIYF. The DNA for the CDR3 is TGTGCCAGCAGTTACAGGGGGGCTGGAAACACCATATATTTT.

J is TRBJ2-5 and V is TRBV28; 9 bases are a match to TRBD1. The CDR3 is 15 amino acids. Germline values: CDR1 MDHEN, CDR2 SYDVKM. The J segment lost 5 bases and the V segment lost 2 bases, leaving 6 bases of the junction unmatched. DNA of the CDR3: TGTGCCAGCAGTTTAGGGGGACAGGGTTCGGAGACCCAGTACTTC. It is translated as CASSLGGQGSETQYF. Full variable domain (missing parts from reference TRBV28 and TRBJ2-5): DVKVTQSSRYLVKRTGEKVFLECVQDMDHENMFWYRQDPGLGLRLIYFSYDVKMKEKGDIPEGYSVSREKKERFSLILESASTNQTSMYLCASSLGGQGSETQYFGPGTRLLVL.

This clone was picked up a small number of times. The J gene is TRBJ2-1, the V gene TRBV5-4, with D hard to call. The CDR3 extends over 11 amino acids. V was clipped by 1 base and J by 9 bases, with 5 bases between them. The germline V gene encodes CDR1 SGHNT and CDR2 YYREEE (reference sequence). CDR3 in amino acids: CASSLYSEQFF. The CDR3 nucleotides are TGTGCCAGCAGCTTGTACTCTGAGCAGTTCTTC.